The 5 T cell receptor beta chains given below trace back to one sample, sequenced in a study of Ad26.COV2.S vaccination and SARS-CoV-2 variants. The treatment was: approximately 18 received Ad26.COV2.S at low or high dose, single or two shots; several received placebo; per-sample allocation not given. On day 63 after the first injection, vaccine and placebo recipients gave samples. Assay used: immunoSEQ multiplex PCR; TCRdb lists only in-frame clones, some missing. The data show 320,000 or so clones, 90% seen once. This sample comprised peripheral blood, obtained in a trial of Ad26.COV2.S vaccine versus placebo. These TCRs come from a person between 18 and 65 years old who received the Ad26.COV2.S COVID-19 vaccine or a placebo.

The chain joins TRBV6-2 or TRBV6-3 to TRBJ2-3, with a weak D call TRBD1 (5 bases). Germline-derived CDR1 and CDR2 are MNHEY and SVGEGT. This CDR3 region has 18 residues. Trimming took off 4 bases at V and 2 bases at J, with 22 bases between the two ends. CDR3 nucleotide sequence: TGTGCCAGCAGTTCCCCCCCCGACAGCATCCGAGTCACAGATACGCAGTATTTT. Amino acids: CASSSPPDSIRVTDTQYF.

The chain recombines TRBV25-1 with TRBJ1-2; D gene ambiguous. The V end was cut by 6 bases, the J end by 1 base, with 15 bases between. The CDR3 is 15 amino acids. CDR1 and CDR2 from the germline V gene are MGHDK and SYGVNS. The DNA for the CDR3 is TGTGCCAGCAGCCCCGGACGAGGGCTTAACTATGGCTACACCTTC. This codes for CASSPGRGLNYGYTF.

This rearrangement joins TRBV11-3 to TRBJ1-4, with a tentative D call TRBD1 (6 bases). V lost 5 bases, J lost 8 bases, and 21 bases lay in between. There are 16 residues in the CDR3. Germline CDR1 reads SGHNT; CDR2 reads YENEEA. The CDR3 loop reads CASSPQPTGLWEKLFF. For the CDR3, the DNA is TGTGCCAGCAGCCCCCAGCCCACAGGGTTGTGGGAAAAACTGTTTTTT.

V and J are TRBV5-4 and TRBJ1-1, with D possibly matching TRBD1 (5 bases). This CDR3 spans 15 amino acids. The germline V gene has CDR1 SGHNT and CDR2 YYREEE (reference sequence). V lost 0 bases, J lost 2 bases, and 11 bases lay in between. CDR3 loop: CASSLVAGINTEAFF. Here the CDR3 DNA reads TGTGCCAGCAGCTTGGTGGCAGGGATAAACACTGAAGCTTTCTTT.

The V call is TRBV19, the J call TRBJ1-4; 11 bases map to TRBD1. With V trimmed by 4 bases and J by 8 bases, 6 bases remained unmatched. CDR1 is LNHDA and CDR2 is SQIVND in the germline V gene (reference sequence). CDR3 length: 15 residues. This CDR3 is CASSTWGQGVEKLFF. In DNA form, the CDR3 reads TGTGCCAGTAGTACCTGGGGACAGGGGGTGGAAAAACTGTTTTTT.